The source of this T cell receptor (beta chain) is a study of cytomegalovirus exposure and HLA in healthy donors. Study-wide context: The 110 or so validation repertoires used a platform that matched the one used for the approximately 610 first-cohort repertoires, as a later analysis reported.

Comments on this clone: No antigen is known for it.

This CDR3 has 15 amino acids. J was trimmed by 7 bases and V by 6 bases; bases with no gene match: 11. Germline CDR1 is MNHNS and CDR2 is SASEGT. Generated by immunoSEQ multiplex PCR, the TCRdb table keeps only in-frame clones and is missing some. The data hold roughly 70,000 clones, with approximately 95% observed a single time. Regarding the study as a whole: A list of roughly 160 TCR beta chains associated with cytomegalovirus was given. Reportedly, cytomegalovirus status was diagnosed with high sensitivity and specificity.

The approximately 120-subject validation cohort, separate from the approximately 640-subject first cohort, included the donors. This clonotype was obtained from a man younger than 35 in good health and CMV-seronegative. Sequenced sample: PBMCs. The chain employs TRBV6-1 and TRBJ1-2, with 10 bases fitting TRBD1. CDR3 loop: CASRVGGQGWVGYTF. DNA for the CDR3: TGTGCCAGCAGAGTGGGGGGACAGGGGTGGGTTGGCTACACCTTC.